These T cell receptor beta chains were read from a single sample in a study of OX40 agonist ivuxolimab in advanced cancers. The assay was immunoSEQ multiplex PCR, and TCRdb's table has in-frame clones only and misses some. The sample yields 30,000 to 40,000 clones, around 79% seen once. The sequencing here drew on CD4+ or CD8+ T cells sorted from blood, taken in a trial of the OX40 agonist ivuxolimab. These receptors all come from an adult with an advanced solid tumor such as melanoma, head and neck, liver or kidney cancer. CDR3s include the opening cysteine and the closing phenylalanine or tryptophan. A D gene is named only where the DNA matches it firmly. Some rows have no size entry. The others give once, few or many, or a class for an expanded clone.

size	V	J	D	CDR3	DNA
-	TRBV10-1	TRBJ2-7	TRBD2	CASKTSGGEQYF	TGCGCCAGCAAAACGTCGGGGGGTGAGCAGTACTTC
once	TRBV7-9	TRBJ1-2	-	CASSGGTILGYTF	TGTGCCAGCAGCGGTGGGACCATACTTGGCTACACCTTC
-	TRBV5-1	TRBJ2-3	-	CASSLDPGSTDTQYF	TGCGCCAGCAGCTTAGATCCCGGGAGCACAGATACGCAGTATTTT
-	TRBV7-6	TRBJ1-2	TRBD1	CASSSQGGGNYGYTF	TGTGCCAGCAGCAGCCAGGGGGGTGGAAACTATGGCTACACCTTC
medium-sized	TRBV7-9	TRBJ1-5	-	CASSQDGASNQPQHF	TGTGCCAGCAGCCAAGACGGGGCTAGCAATCAGCCCCAGCATTTT
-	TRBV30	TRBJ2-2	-	CAWSVSSKGTGELFF	TGTGCCTGGAGTGTATCTAGTAAAGGCACCGGGGAGCTGTTTTTT
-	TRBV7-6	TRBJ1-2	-	CASSGPRGDYGYTF	TGTGCCAGCAGCGGCCCCCGGGGAGACTATGGCTACACCTTC
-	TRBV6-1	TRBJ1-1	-	CASTASIGVPEAFF	TGTGCCAGCACCGCAAGCATAGGTGTCCCTGAAGCTTTCTTT
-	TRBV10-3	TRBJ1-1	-	CAIRERVRAQGNTEAFF	TGTGCCATCAGAGAGAGGGTAAGAGCCCAGGGGAACACTGAAGCTTTCTTT
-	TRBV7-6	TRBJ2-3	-	CASSLGLGSDTQYF	TGTGCCAGCAGCTTAGGGTTAGGCTCAGATACGCAGTATTTT
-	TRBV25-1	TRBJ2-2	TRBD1	CASSTRDRVTGELFF	TGTGCCAGCAGTACCCGGGACAGGGTCACCGGGGAGTTGTTTTTT
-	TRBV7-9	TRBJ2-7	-	CASSDSGQPYEQYF	TGTGCCAGCAGTGATTCGGGACAACCCTACGAGCAGTACTTC
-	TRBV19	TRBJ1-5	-	CASSIRSAPNQPQHF	TGTGCCAGTAGTATCAGGTCAGCACCTAATCAGCCCCAGCATTTT
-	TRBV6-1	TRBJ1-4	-	CAISVQSNEKLFF	TGTGCCATCAGTGTACAGTCTAATGAAAAACTGTTTTTT
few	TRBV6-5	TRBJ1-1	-	CASSLAGGKAFF	TGTGCCAGCAGCCTAGCGGGAGGTAAAGCTTTCTTT
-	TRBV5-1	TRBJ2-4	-	CASSLSQGNIQYF	TGCGCCAGCAGCTTGTCCCAGGGGAACATTCAGTACTTC
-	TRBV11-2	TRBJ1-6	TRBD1	CASSLDRDSHPHF	TGTGCCAGCAGCTTGGATAGGGACAGCCATCCCCACTTT
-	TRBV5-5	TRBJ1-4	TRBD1	CASSPGQGLNEKLFF	TGTGCCAGCAGCCCTGGACAGGGACTTAATGAAAAACTGTTTTTT
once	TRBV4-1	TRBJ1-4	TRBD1	CASSQTTGTGNSHNEKLFF	TGCGCCAGCAGCCAGACAACCGGGACAGGGAACAGTCATAATGAAAAACTGTTTTTT